This TCR beta chain stems from a study of technical replicates of blood from a handful of donors (dated by TCRdb to the late 2010s). As for this clone: This clone's antigen is unknown. Base-call qualities are not available, and no considerably larger clone is one nucleotide away.

Preparation of the library involved the immunoSEQ multiplex PCR assay. TCRdb stores this immuneACCESS table with in-frame sequences only. Part of the clones is absent; in the studies checked, under half of the shortfall reflects unresolved V genes, and no reason is known for the rest. Here the sample has 65,000 to 90,000 clones; 93% occur a single time. 0.2% to 0.3% of the sample is taken by the ten largest. CDR1 and CDR2 are read off the germline V gene as SGDLS and YYNGEE. Trimming at the junction amounts to 0 bases on V and 7 bases on J, and the germline ends lie 16 bases apart. Its CDR3 holds 15 amino acids, cysteine through phenylalanine. The retained sequence is limited to the CDR3, 45 bases, with the frame set at the first base.

This receptor was identified in a human donor in good health. The chain uses TRBV9 and TRBJ1-1; the D gene is unclear. The sequencing input was T cells isolated from PBMCs. The CDR3 corresponds to CASSVVAGLPNEAFF. The DNA sequence is given as TGTGCCAGCAGCGTAGTGGCAGGCCTCCCAAATGAAGCTTTCTTT.